What follows are 2 T cell receptor beta chains derived from one specimen sequenced in a study of beta chain features in type 1 diabetes. Expressed TCRB transcripts were sequenced because the entire RNA isolate underwent reverse transcription. Only in-frame clones appear in the TCRdb table, and some are missing; sequencing was by immunoSEQ multiplex PCR. This table holds about 620,000 clones, 15% to 17% found once. Material for sequencing was naive CD4+ T cells from blood. Receptors were obtained from a man aged 18 to 29 in good health.

This clone turned up a few times. The chain links TRBV25-1 to TRBJ1-1; D not resolved. The CDR3 runs 11 residues. Per the germline V gene, CDR1 is MGHDK and CDR2 is SYGVNS. The V gene lost 8 bases and the J gene lost 1 base, with 5 bases spanning the gap. The CDR3 sequence is CASRENTEAFF. CDR3 sequence (DNA): TGTGCCAGCCGAGAGAACACTGAAGCTTTCTTT.

This clone has just a few counts. The chain has TRBV5-4 and TRBJ2-5, with 13 bases identical to TRBD2. The CDR3 has 16 residues. CDR1 is SGHNT, CDR2 YYREEE, per germline (reference sequence). V dropped 2 bases and J dropped 5; count of bases not matched to a gene: 6. The CDR3 coding sequence is TGTGCCAGCAGCTTACCTGGACTAGCGGGAGTTGAGACCCAGTACTTC. Translated: CASSLPGLAGVETQYF.